This T cell receptor (beta chain) emerged from a study of blood T cell repertoires in COVID-19 (dated by TCRdb to about 2020). General notes on the study: Samples from collaborators originated in the United States, Italy and Spain and spanned both the acute and convalescent phases of COVID-19. The material from the prospective study consisted of cDNA or gDNA derived from T cells, B-cell-depleted T cells, or PBMCs. The dataset comprised deeply sampled blood TCRbeta repertoires from subjects exposed to, actively infected with, or recovered from COVID-19. Samples came from the ongoing ImmuneRACE study (first 160 participants) plus 1,254 subjects from 6 global collaborators. The repertoires were released in a freely available public database meant as a resource for research on the immune response to SARS-CoV-2. Sample metadata almost always included a de-identified subject ID, COVID-19 status, age in years and sex. Where available, HLA class I and class II types were obtained from metadata supplied by the sample provider rather than from assay-based typing.

On this clone: Its cognate antigen has yet to be identified. No much larger clone exists at a distance of one base, and base qualities are not known.

TCRbeta CDR3 regions were amplified from genomic DNA by means of the immunoSEQ Assay, a bias-controlled multiplex PCR. From the authors' description of their analysis: The number of nucleated cells in each sample was estimated from the amplification of reference gene primers within the assay. To quantify the absolute abundance of each unique TCRbeta CDR3 rearrangement, sequence reads were collapsed and filtered. Productive Simpson clonality was computed per sample as the square root of Simpson's diversity index over productive rearrangements. TCRdb took this table from immuneACCESS and kept in-frame rearrangements with V and J called. Such tables lack part of the clones; where checked against another copy, unresolved V genes explain under half of the gap, and the rest is unexplained. The D gene and trimming were derived from the DNA, and the V and J assignments and clone size from that table. The sample table contains hundreds of thousands of clones; only one count was recorded for around four fifths of them. The leading ten clones occupy about 8.9% of the sample.

The collaborating institutions used their own protocols to collect whole blood in K2EDTA tubes. Collaborator samples were shipped for TCRbeta analysis as frozen whole blood, isolated PBMCs, or DNA extracted from either sample type. Cut back by 7 bases and 1 base, the V and J ends lie 14 bases apart. From a lookup of the germline V gene, CDR1 and CDR2 are SQVTM and ANQGSEA. The CDR3 runs 14 residues from the cysteine to the phenylalanine. The CDR3 DNA has 42 bases and is translated from base 1. Broad study findings and their caveats: How much clinical and demographic metadata was included differed by source and by participant, and the metadata was provided uncurated.

This sequence was found in a woman between 50 and 59 years old with acute or convalescent COVID-19. Specimen: peripheral blood. The chain is made from TRBV29-1 and TRBJ1-5; TRBD1 is a possible D gene, resting on 5 matching bases. This receptor carries the CDR3 CSAAGGASNQPQHF. The nucleotide sequence reads TGCAGCGCTGCCGGCGGGGCCAGCAATCAGCCCCAGCATTTT.